One and the same sample provided the 3 T cell receptor beta chains below, sequenced in a study of shared T cell receptors in the human thymus. Sequencing used immunoSEQ multiplex PCR; TCRdb keeps in-frame clones, though not all of them. The data hold some 760,000 clones, with approximately 85% observed a single time. The same sample was also studied in work on human thymus T cells.

Sequencing was carried out using thymocytes. The receptors were gathered from a girl in the first two years of life with a congenital heart defect.

This clone has just one count. J is TRBJ1-1 and V is TRBV2; TRBD1 aligns across 10 bases. Germline values: CDR1 SNHLY, CDR2 FYNNEI. After removal of 7 bases from V and 5 bases from J, the junction contained 13 bases not matched to a gene. The CDR3 is made up of 16 amino acids. CDR3 protein: CASTEREGQGYTEAFF. The CDR3, as DNA: TGTGCCAGCACCGAAAGGGAGGGACAGGGGTATACTGAAGCTTTCTTT.

The rearrangement joins TRBV4-3 to TRBJ1-2, with 7 bases that match TRBD1. After removal of 0 bases from V and 5 bases from J, the junction contained 9 bases not matched to a gene. CDR1 and CDR2 (germline): LGHNA, YSLEER. There are 16 residues in the CDR3. For the CDR3, the DNA is TGCGCCAGCAGCCAAGATCCTGGGCAGGGGGGTTATGGCTACACCTTC. Translation: CASSQDPGQGGYGYTF.

Only one count was recorded for this clone. This sequence joins TRBV4-1 and TRBJ1-5; the D is unclear. Germline-derived CDR1 and CDR2 are MGHRA and YSYEKL. V dropped 2 bases and J dropped 6 bases, with 8 bases sitting between them. The CDR3 contains 13 residues. CDR3: CASSQPNSQPQHF. Here the CDR3 DNA reads TGCGCCAGCAGCCAACCTAATAGTCAGCCCCAGCATTTT.